Below, 19 T cell receptor beta chains from the same sample are listed, as sequenced in a study of cytomegalovirus exposure and HLA in healthy donors. PCR involved 60 Vbeta and 13 Jbeta primers. Assay: immunoSEQ multiplex PCR; the TCRdb copy retains only in-frame clones and omits some. The data hold tens of thousands of clones, with approximately 69% observed a single time. Sequencing input: PBMCs. The receptors were sampled from a woman in her forties or fifties in good health and CMV-seropositive.

This clone was observed a few times. The chain combines TRBV5-4 with TRBJ2-7; D possibly corresponds to TRBD2 (6 bases). The CDR3 is 13 residues long. Germline values: CDR1 SGHNT, CDR2 YYREEE (reference sequence). Trimming removed 4 bases at V and 4 bases at J, with 12 bases between. The CDR3 region has the DNA TGTGCCAGCAGCCTGGAACGGGGGTACGAGCAGTACTTC. It yields the protein CASSLERGYEQYF.

This clone was detected only a few times. V usage is TRBV21-1 and J usage is TRBJ2-7; the D call in the table, TRBD1, was not verified against the DNA. TRBV21-1 is listed as a pseudogene. This CDR3 spans 21 amino acids. The CDR3 reads CASSIKQGGSPIVDPDYEQYF. CDR3 DNA sequence: TGTGCCAGCAGCATTAAGCAAGGGGGAAGTCCAATCGTGGACCCTGACTACGAGCAGTACTTC.

This chain links TRBV5-1 with TRBJ1-2; 7 nucleotides agree with TRBD1. Germline loops: CDR1 SGHRS, CDR2 YFSETQ. The CDR3 consists of 13 residues. J was trimmed by 6 bases and V by 0 bases; bases with no gene match: 2. CDR3: CASSLEGGDGYTF. The DNA for the CDR3 is TGCGCCAGCAGCTTGGAAGGGGGCGATGGCTACACCTTC. The whole variable domain, filled in from reference TRBV5-1 and TRBJ1-2, reads KAGVTQTPRYLIKTRGQQVTLSCSPISGHRSVSWYQQTPGQGLQFLFEYFSETQRNKGNFPGRFSGRQFSNSRSEMNVSTLELGDSALYLCASSLEGGDGYTFGSGTRLTVV.

This sequence joins TRBV6-1 and TRBJ1-6; D gene ambiguous. Deletions cut 0 bases from V and 4 bases from J, with 10 bases between. The CDR3 consists of 16 residues. From germline, CDR1 is MNHNS and CDR2 SASEGT. CDR3 sequence (DNA): TGTGCCAGCAGTGAAGCCGCAACAGTTTATAATTCACCCCTCCACTTT. Translation: CASSEAATVYNSPLHF.

This clone has only a few counts. The chain combines TRBV9 with TRBJ2-1, with TRBD2 identical over 12 bases. Germline-derived CDR1 and CDR2 are SGDLS and YYNGEE. CDR3 length: 18 residues. V gave up 4 bases and J gave up 0 bases; unmatched junction bases: 8. The CDR3 DNA reads TGTGCCAGCAGCTTGACTAGCGGGGGCTCGAGCTCCTACAATGAGCAGTTCTTC. This translates into CASSLTSGGSSSYNEQFF.

CDR3 coding DNA: TGTGCCTGGAGTGTAGAGGTGTCAGGGGGCAATGAGCAGTTCTTC. Translation gives CAWSVEVSGGNEQFF. This rearrangement joins TRBV30 to TRBJ2-1; 7 positions agree with TRBD1. CDR1 GTSNPN and CDR2 SVGIG come from the germline V gene (reference sequence). The CDR3 is 15 amino acids. V was clipped by 0 bases and J by 6 bases; unmatched bases: 8.

This clone was detected once. This rearrangement joins TRBV5-1 to TRBJ1-6, with D possibly TRBD1 on 6 matching bases. V lost 2 bases and J 8 bases, leaving 14 bases between the germline ends. Germline V CDR1 and CDR2: SGHRS, YFSETQ. The CDR3 runs 15 residues. The CDR3 loop reads CASSFLTGRDSPLHF. DNA for the CDR3: TGCGCCAGCAGCTTTCTAACAGGGAGGGATTCACCCCTCCACTTT.

V and J are TRBV29-1 and TRBJ2-1, with D possibly TRBD2 on 5 matching bases. This CDR3 is built from 18 residues. Trimming removed 3 bases at V and 6 bases at J, with 27 bases between. The germline V gene has CDR1 SQVTM and CDR2 ANQGSEA. CDR3 residues: CSVEGLSSAQGGGNEQFF. The CDR3 DNA sequence: TGCAGCGTTGAGGGTCTCTCTTCGGCCCAAGGAGGAGGCAATGAGCAGTTCTTC.

This clone has ten or more counts. The chain links TRBV28 to TRBJ2-7, with TRBD2 as a possible D gene (6 bases). V was pared by 4 bases and J by 0 bases, with 13 bases between. Germline V CDR1 and CDR2: MDHEN, SYDVKM. The CDR3 length is 15 residues. The CDR3 DNA reads as TGTGCCAGCAGTTACGGAGGGCTGTCCTCCTACGAGCAGTACTTC. The encoded protein is CASSYGGLSSYEQYF.

The genes are TRBV2 and TRBJ2-2; the match to TRBD1 covers 7 bases. CDR3 length: 15 residues. With 6 bases clipped from V and 0 bases from J, the junction kept 4 bases outside the gene matches. The germline gives CDR1 SNHLY, CDR2 FYNNEI. CDR3 in DNA: TGTGCCAGCAGCCGGGACAGCTCGAACACCGGGGAGCTGTTTTTT. Its protein is CASSRDSSNTGELFF.

The V call is TRBV10-3, the J call TRBJ2-5; TRBD1 might be the D (5 bases). The CDR3 is 15 residues long. Trimming stripped 0 bases from V and 2 bases from J, with 10 bases between. Per the germline V gene, CDR1 is ENHRY and CDR2 is SYGVKD. This CDR3 is CAISESGAEQETQYF. CDR3 DNA sequence: TGTGCCATCAGTGAGTCTGGGGCAGAGCAAGAGACCCAGTACTTC.

The V and J genes are TRBV2 and TRBJ2-3; 8 nucleotides line up with TRBD2. V trimming: 0 bases; J trimming: 3 bases; junction bases outside the gene matches: 8. The V gene's germline CDR1 is SNHLY and CDR2 FYNNEI. The CDR3 totals 17 residues. The CDR3 DNA reads as TGTGCCAGCAGTGAAGCGCCTCGGGGGGGTATTACAGATACGCAGTATTTT. This codes for CASSEAPRGGITDTQYF.

Comments on this clone: The same CDR3 is also encoded by other DNA sequences in this sample. The V gene is TRBV5-6, the J gene TRBJ1-5; D is possibly TRBD1 (6 bases). The germline V gene encodes CDR1 SGHDT and CDR2 YYEEEE. The CDR3 spans 16 residues. The V end was cut by 0 bases, the J end by 2 bases, with 12 bases between. The CDR3 loop reads CASSLGAGGGNQPQHF. CDR3 bases: TGTGCCAGCAGCTTGGGGGCGGGGGGCGGCAATCAGCCCCAGCATTTT.

This clone has just a few counts. The V call is TRBV2, the J call TRBJ2-1; D possibly corresponds to TRBD1 (5 bases). CDR1 and CDR2 (germline): SNHLY, FYNNEI. The CDR3 sequence is 15 residues long. The germline V and J ends were trimmed by 5 bases and 3 bases, with 14 bases remaining between them. The CDR3 loop reads CASSSPGIGYNEQFF. The CDR3 region has the DNA TGTGCCAGCAGTTCCCCAGGGATAGGCTACAATGAGCAGTTCTTC.

This clone has only a few counts. This rearrangement joins TRBV30 to TRBJ2-5; 8 bases line up with TRBD2. The germline V gene encodes CDR1 GTSNPN and CDR2 SVGIG (reference sequence). The CDR3 has 14 residues. V gave up 3 bases and J gave up 4 bases; unmatched junction bases: 7. CDR3 region: CAWSTGGPAETQYF. CDR3 bases: TGTGCCTGGAGCACGGGGGGGCCTGCAGAGACCCAGTACTTC.

The chain carries TRBV14 and TRBJ1-4; D is possibly TRBD1 (5 bases). The germline V gene has CDR1 SGHDN and CDR2 FVKESK. The CDR3 loop spans 16 amino acids. Trimming removed 0 bases from V and 1 base from J, with 9 bases in between. CDR3 nucleotides: TGTGCCAGCAGCCAAGATCGTAGGGGAACTAATGAAAAACTGTTTTTT. Translating it yields CASSQDRRGTNEKLFF.

The table lists this clone with a count of one. The chain has TRBV6-5 and TRBJ1-2; TRBD1 matches at 9 bases. CDR1 and CDR2 from the germline V gene are MNHEY and SVGAGI. V was pared by 5 bases and J by 7 bases, with 5 bases of the junction left unmatched. The CDR3 runs to 13 residues. Here the CDR3 DNA reads TGTGCCAGCAGTACGACAGGGGGGTTTGGCTACACCTTC. This sequence encodes CASSTTGGFGYTF.

On this clone itself: This sample includes further DNA sequences coding for the same CDR3. The rearrangement links TRBV13 to TRBJ1-2; 7 nucleotides line up with TRBD1. There are 17 residues in the CDR3. The V segment lost 5 bases and the J segment 0 bases; nucleotides outside the gene matches: 12. From germline, CDR1 is PRHDT and CDR2 FYEKMQ (reference sequence). DNA for the CDR3: TGTGCCAGCAGCCGTCCGGGGACAGTGGATACTAACTATGGCTACACCTTC. Protein product: CASSRPGTVDTNYGYTF.

The V gene is TRBV18, the J gene TRBJ2-2; TRBD1 aligns across 7 bases. The germline V gene encodes CDR1 KGHSH and CDR2 LQKENI. V lost 6 bases, J lost 3 bases, and 1 base stayed unmatched. The CDR3 has 13 amino acids. The CDR3 here is CASSDRDTGELFF. In DNA form, the CDR3 reads TGTGCCAGCTCTGACAGGGACACCGGGGAGCTGTTTTTT. The full variable domain, in which reference TRBV18 and TRBJ2-2 provide the parts outside the CDR3, is NAGVMQNPRHLVRRRGQEARLRCSPMKGHSHVYWYRQLPEEGLKFMVYLQKENIIDESGMPKERFSAEFPKEGPSILRIQQVVRGDSAAYFCASSDRDTGELFFGEGSRLTVL.